The 5 T cell receptor beta chains below were found in one sample sequenced in a study of blood T cell repertoires in COVID-19. TCRdb's copy holds only in-frame clones and misses some; the assay was immunoSEQ multiplex PCR. The sample has around 130,000 clones; 75% to 90% are singletons. Sequencing was carried out using peripheral blood. The receptor source for this set is a woman between 45 and 60 years old who had recovered from COVID-19.

The chain couples TRBV5-1 to TRBJ1-2; perhaps TRBD1 as D (6 bases). Germline CDR1 and CDR2: SGHRS and YFSETQ. V lost 4 bases to trimming and J lost 6 bases, with 16 bases between them. The CDR3 length is 14 residues. In DNA form, the CDR3 reads TGCGCCAGCAGCCTACAGGGCTCAGAGGATGGCTACACCTTC. Translation gives CASSLQGSEDGYTF.

The genes are TRBV5-1 and TRBJ2-2; D may be TRBD1 (6 bases). Per the germline V gene, CDR1 is SGHRS and CDR2 is YFSETQ. CDR3 length: 17 residues. The V end lost 4 bases, the J end lost 3 bases, and 19 bases lay between the germline ends. In nucleotides, the CDR3 is TGCGCCAGCAGCCCAGGTCTAGGACAGTCGCACACCGGGGAGCTGTTTTTT. Translated: CASSPGLGQSHTGELFF. Variable domain in full (rest from reference TRBV5-1 and TRBJ2-2): KAGVTQTPRYLIKTRGQQVTLSCSPISGHRSVSWYQQTPGQGLQFLFEYFSETQRNKGNFPGRFSGRQFSNSRSEMNVSTLELGDSALYLCASSPGLGQSHTGELFFGEGSRLTVL.

This chain connects TRBV7-9 to TRBJ2-3; possible D gene TRBD1, 5 bases. From germline, CDR1 is SEHNR and CDR2 FQNEAQ (reference sequence). The CDR3 totals 16 residues. Deletions cut 1 base from V and 2 bases from J, with 13 bases between. CDR3 loop: CASSLVVVRATDTQYF. For the CDR3, the DNA is TGTGCCAGCAGCTTAGTTGTGGTCAGGGCCACAGATACGCAGTATTTT.

The gene calls are TRBV5-1 and TRBJ1-1; D gene ambiguous. Germline assignment: CDR1 SGHRS and CDR2 YFSETQ. The CDR3 runs to 13 residues. V was pared by 2 bases and J by 3 bases, with 8 bases between. The CDR3 nucleotides read TGCGCCAGCAGCTTTTTAACGGACACTGAAGCTTTCTTT. Translation: CASSFLTDTEAFF.

CDR3 sequence reads: CASSSSREQPQHF. The CDR3 nucleotides are TGTGCCAGCAGTTCTTCCAGGGAACAGCCCCAGCATTTT. The chain combines TRBV27 with TRBJ1-5; D might be TRBD1 (5 bases). The length of the CDR3 is 13 residues. V lost 4 bases to trimming and J lost 7 bases, with 11 bases between them. Germline values: CDR1 MNHEY, CDR2 SMNVEV (reference sequence).